This entry lists 15 T cell receptor beta chains sequenced from one sample in a study of tumor and adjacent non-tumor tissue in lung cancer. TCRbeta libraries were built with three rounds of nested PCR, modified from ARM-PCR. TCRdb processed the multiplex PCR reads anew with MiXCR; each CDR3 protein has one entry. The table includes some 80,000 distinct CDR3 sequences, about 77% detected once. This sample's RNA came from whole unsorted tissue. More than 3 cm separated this lung sample from the edge of the tumor. Specimen: distant non-tumor lung tissue. The receptors were sampled from a woman between 50 and 59 years old with non-small cell lung cancer.

This clonotype has ten or more counts. The J gene is TRBJ2-7, the V gene TRBV7-6; no definite D call. Germline CDR1 and CDR2: SGHVS and FNYEAQ. The V gene lost 5 bases and the J gene lost 6 bases, with 14 bases spanning the gap. The CDR3 has 13 residues. In nucleotides, the CDR3 is TGTGCCAGCAGCCCGAACCTTGCGACCGAGCAGTACTTC. Protein: CASSPNLATEQYF.

The chain is built from TRBV7-9 and TRBJ2-7; D assignment may be TRBD1 or TRBD2 (5 bases each). Trimming removed 2 bases at V and 5 bases at J, with 16 bases between. The CDR3 extends over 15 amino acids. Looked up from germline, CDR1 is SEHNR and CDR2 is FQNEAQ (reference sequence). CDR3 region: CASSLTLPGTDEQYF. The DNA of the CDR3 is TGTGCCAGCAGCTTAACGCTACCAGGGACCGACGAGCAGTACTTC.

Comment on this clonotype: This CDR3 fails to terminate in the conserved phenylalanine or tryptophan, so it likely reflects a read error. This chain uses TRBV4-1 with TRBJ2-1; TRBD2 aligns across 10 bases. The germline V gene has CDR1 MGHRA and CDR2 YSYEKL. The CDR3 spans 15 residues. V trimming: 1 base; J trimming: 7 bases; junction bases outside the gene matches: 4. The CDR3, as DNA: TGCGCCAGCAGCCAAGGCCTAGCGGGAGTAAATGAGCAGTTCCTA. Its protein product is CASSQGLAGVNEQFL.

The genes are TRBV29-1 and TRBJ2-1, with 9 bases identical to TRBD2. V gave up 4 bases and J gave up 7 bases; unmatched junction bases: 11. The CDR3 contains 15 residues. Germline V gives CDR1 SQVTM, CDR2 ANQGSEA. The CDR3 sequence: CSVAGLARGSNEQFF. The CDR3 DNA sequence: TGCAGCGTTGCCGGACTAGCGAGAGGGTCTAATGAGCAGTTCTTC.

The chain employs TRBV12-3 or TRBV12-4 and TRBJ2-1; no clear D. V lost 5 bases, J lost 8 bases, and 7 bases lay in between. The CDR3 totals 11 residues. CDR3 DNA: TGTGCCAGCAGTATCCGGTATGAGCAGTTCTTC. Residues: CASSIRYEQFF.

With respect to this clonotype: A junction end diverges from the germline sequence, so it may reflect a read error. The chain employs TRBV29-1 and TRBJ2-7; 11 bases fit TRBD1. The CDR3 is 13 residues long. Germline values: CDR1 SQVTM, CDR2 ANQGSEA. In nucleotides, the CDR3 is TGTAGCGTCCGGGACAGGGGGAACTACGAGCAGAACTTC. Residues: CSVRDRGNYEQNF.

The rearrangement links TRBV6-5 to TRBJ2-7, with 10 bases fitting TRBD1. The CDR3 is made up of 14 amino acids. Germline lookup yields CDR1 MNHEY and CDR2 SVGAGI. CDR3 bases: TGTACCAACAGTTACCGGGACAGGGGCGACGAGCAGTACTTC. Its translation is CTNSYRDRGDEQYF.

As regards this clonotype: Relative to the germline gene, one junction end is altered; a read error may explain this. The chain employs TRBV12-3 or TRBV12-4 and TRBJ2-5, with 8 bases lining up with TRBD1. The CDR3 contains 17 residues. The CDR3 DNA sequence: TGTGCCAGCAGTGGCCCCGGGGACAGGACGATAATAGAGACCCAATACTTC. It codes for CASSGPGDRTIIETQYF.

The rearrangement uses TRBV25-1 and TRBJ1-6; no clear D gene. The CDR3 runs to 15 residues. Trimming left V 4 bases short and J 17 bases short, with 24 bases between. The germline gives CDR1 MGHDK, CDR2 SYGVNS. CDR3 nucleotide sequence: TGTGCCAGCAGTGGGGTGAGCTCCTATAATTCACCATTCCACTTT. This codes for CASSGVSSYNSPFHF.

This clonotype was observed once. The chain links TRBV6-1 to TRBJ2-3; D is perhaps TRBD2 (6 bases). Germline values: CDR1 MNHNS, CDR2 SASEGT. This CDR3 spans 16 amino acids. The V end was cut by 11 bases, the J end by 1 base, with 22 bases between. CDR3 protein: CADSPQGGEGTDTQYF. The CDR3 region has the DNA TGTGCCGACAGTCCTCAAGGAGGGGAAGGCACAGATACGCAGTATTTT.

In the case of this clonotype: An end of the junction does not agree with germline; a read error may underlie this. The chain carries TRBV6-6 and TRBJ1-4; D unclear. The CDR3 has 11 amino acids. The V gene's germline CDR1 is MNHNY and CDR2 SVGAGI (reference sequence). In DNA form, the CDR3 reads TGTGCCTGCAGTTCGGAAGCAAAACTATTTTTT. It specifies CACSSEAKLFF.

Points on this clonotype: A much larger clone is a single base away; this may be a read error. This rearrangement joins TRBV5-4 to TRBJ2-7, with D perhaps given as TRBD1 or TRBD2 (5 bases each). From germline, CDR1 is SGHNT and CDR2 YYREEE (reference sequence). This CDR3 is built from 13 residues. CDR3 sequence: CASSGVEGYERYF. In DNA, the CDR3 is TGTGCCAGCAGCGGGGTAGAGGGGTACGAGCGGTACTTC.

Note on this clonotype: One junction end does not reproduce the germline sequence, and a read error may be involved. This rearrangement joins TRBV29-1 to TRBJ2-7; TRBD2 agrees at 7 bases. Germline CDR1 is SQVTM and CDR2 is ANQGSEA. This CDR3 comprises 12 residues. CDR3 coding DNA: TGCAGCGTTGAAGGTTGGGGGAGGGAGCAGTACTTT. It encodes CSVEGWGREQYF.

This clonotype was observed once. Relative to the germline gene, one junction end is altered; a read error may explain this. The chain joins TRBV4-1 to TRBJ2-1, with TRBD2 identical over 9 bases. The CDR3 extends over 17 amino acids. The germline V gene encodes CDR1 MGHRA and CDR2 YSYEKL. The CDR3 reads CASGQPSGIGTYNEQFF. As DNA, the CDR3 is TGCGCCAGCGGCCAACCTAGCGGGATTGGCACATACAATGAGCAGTTCTTC.

Comments on this clonotype: The junction differs from germline at one of its ends, possibly a read error. The genes are TRBV29-1 and TRBJ2-3; TRBD2 aligns across 11 bases. Germline V gives CDR1 SQVTM, CDR2 ANQGSEA. This CDR3 has 15 residues. CDR3 bases: TGCAGCGTTGATGGGCTAGCGGGAGGTGTAGATAGGCAGTATTTT. This gives the protein CSVDGLAGGVDRQYF.